Described below is a single T cell receptor (beta chain) sequence and its context. No antigen is known for it. These data come from a study of cytomegalovirus exposure and HLA in healthy donors. Study as a whole: Unique TCR beta sequences numbering over 100 million came from 150 million to 200 million T cells in an earlier analysis. Study results and limitations: Cytomegalovirus status, reportedly, was diagnosed with high specificity and sensitivity by the classifier. Within the data, a cluster of highly shared sequence variants was likely a sequencing artifact.

Trimming shortened V by 5 bases and J by 0 bases, and 7 bases separated the two germline ends. The CDR3 is 13 residues long. CDR1 SGHTA and CDR2 FQGNSA come from the germline V gene. The primer mix had 60 Vbeta and 13 Jbeta primers. Here immunoSEQ multiplex PCR was the method, and the copy in TCRdb shows in-frame clones only, minus some. The sample carries around 140,000 clones, 88% recorded once. The specimen sequenced was PBMCs. The receptor was isolated from a woman aged 40 to 49 in good health and CMV-seronegative. This sequence joins TRBV7-2 and TRBJ1-1; possible D gene TRBD1, 5 bases. The CDR3 reads CASSDRMNTEAFF. DNA of the CDR3: TGTGCCAGCAGCGACAGAATGAACACTGAAGCTTTCTTT. The full variable domain, with the rest looked up from reference TRBV7-2 and TRBJ1-1, is GAGVSQSPSNKVTEKGKDVELRCDPISGHTALYWYRQSLGQGLEFLIYFQGNSAPDKSGLPSDRFSAERTGGSVSTLTIQRTQQEDSAVYLCASSDRMNTEAFFGQGTRLTVV.